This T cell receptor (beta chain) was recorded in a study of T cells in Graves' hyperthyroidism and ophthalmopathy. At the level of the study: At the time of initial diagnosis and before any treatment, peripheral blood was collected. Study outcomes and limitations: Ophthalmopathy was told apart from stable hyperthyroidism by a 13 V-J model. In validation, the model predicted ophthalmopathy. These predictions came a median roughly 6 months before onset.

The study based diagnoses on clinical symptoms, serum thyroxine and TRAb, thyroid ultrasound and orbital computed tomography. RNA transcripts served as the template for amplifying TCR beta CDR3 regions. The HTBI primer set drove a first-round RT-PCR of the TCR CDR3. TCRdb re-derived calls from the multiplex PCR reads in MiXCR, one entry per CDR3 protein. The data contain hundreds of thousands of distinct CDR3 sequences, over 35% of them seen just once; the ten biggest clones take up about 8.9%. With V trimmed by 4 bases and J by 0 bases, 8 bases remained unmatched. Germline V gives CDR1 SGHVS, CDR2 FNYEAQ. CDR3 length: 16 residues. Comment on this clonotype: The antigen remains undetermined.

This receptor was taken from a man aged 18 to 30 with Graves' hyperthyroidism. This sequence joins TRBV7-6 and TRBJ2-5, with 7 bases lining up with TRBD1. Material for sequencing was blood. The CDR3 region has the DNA TGTGCCAGCAGCTCCCCCGGGACAGTGTACCAAGAGACCCAGTACTTC. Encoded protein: CASSSPGTVYQETQYF.